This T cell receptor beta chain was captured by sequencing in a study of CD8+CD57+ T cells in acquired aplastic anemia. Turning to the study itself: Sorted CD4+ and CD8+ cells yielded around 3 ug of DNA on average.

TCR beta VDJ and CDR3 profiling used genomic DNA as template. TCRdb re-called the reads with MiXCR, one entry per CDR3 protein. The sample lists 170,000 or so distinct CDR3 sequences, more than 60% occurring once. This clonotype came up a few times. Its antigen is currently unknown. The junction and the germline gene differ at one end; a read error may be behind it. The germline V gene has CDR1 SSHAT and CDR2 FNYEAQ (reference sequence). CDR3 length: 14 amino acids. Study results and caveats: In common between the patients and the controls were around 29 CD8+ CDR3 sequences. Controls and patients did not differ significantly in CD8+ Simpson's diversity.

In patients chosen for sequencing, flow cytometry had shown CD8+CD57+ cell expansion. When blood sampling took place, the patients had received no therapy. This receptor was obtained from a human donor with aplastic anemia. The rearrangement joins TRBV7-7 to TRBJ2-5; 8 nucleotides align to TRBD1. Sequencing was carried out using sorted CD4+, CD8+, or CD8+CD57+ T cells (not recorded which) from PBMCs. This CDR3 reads CASSFGQGGETQYF. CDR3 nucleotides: TGTGCTAGCAGCTTCGGACAGGGCGGAGAGACCCAGTACTTC. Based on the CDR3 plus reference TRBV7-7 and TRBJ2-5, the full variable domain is GAGVSQSPRYKVTKRGQDVTLRCDPISSHATLYWYQQALGQGPEFLTYFNYEAQPDKSGLPSDRFSAERPEGSISTLTIQRTEQRDSAMYRCASSFGQGGETQYFGPGTRLLVL.